This entry describes one T cell receptor beta chain. No antigen is known for it. The data belong to a study of blood T cells in healthy people across ages. The germline V gene has CDR1 DFQATT and CDR2 SNEGSKA (reference sequence). V dropped 0 bases and J dropped 5; count of bases not matched to a gene: 9. This CDR3 region has 16 residues. Primed by a sample-barcoded 5' primer and a J-beta primer mix, a second PCR proceeded for roughly 6 to 12 cycles. Tagging of each cDNA molecule was performed by a template-switch adaptor with 12 random nucleotides. Each sample yielded at least 2.5 million CDR3-containing paired-end reads. A single record per CDR3 protein comes from TCRdb applying MiXCR to the 5' RACE reads. The sample yields around 1,700,000 distinct CDR3 sequences, roughly 28% seen once. Study-wide results and limits: The fall in TCR beta diversity per million T cells was roughly linear with age. Unsorted PBMCs prevented conclusive naive versus antigen-experienced comparison.

The chain links TRBV20-1 to TRBJ2-5, with 10 bases identical to TRBD2. The sequence derives from a woman younger than 45 in good health. Sequencing was done on a sample of blood. This chain's CDR3 is CSAREELAGLGETQYF. The CDR3 DNA is TGCAGTGCTAGAGAGGAACTAGCGGGGCTCGGGGAGACCCAGTACTTC.